One and the same sample provided the 8 T cell receptor beta chains below, sequenced in a study of CD8 T cells in ankylosing spondylitis. Whole-study findings and limits: A motif in TCR beta, a set of 8 or 9 highly homologous variants, appeared characteristic of ankylosing spondylitis blood.

In TCRdb, the 5' RACE reads were re-called with MiXCR into one record per CDR3 protein. The sample lists hundreds of thousands of distinct CDR3 sequences, 12% occurring once. These TCRs are of unknown antigen specificity. Sequencing input: blood, either unsorted or a sorted T cell fraction (not recorded which). These TCRs come from a male donor with ankylosing spondylitis.

This clonotype was seen ten or more times. CDR3 amino acids: CSALPGGETQYF. The CDR3 DNA reads as TGCAGCGCCTTACCAGGGGGTGAGACCCAGTACTTC. The chain employs TRBV29-1 and TRBJ2-5, with 7 bases identical to TRBD1. Germline V gene sequence: CDR1 SQVTM, CDR2 ANQGSEA. The CDR3 covers 12 residues. Unmatched junction bases numbered 7, after V lost 7 bases and J lost 5 bases.

The chain uses TRBV5-8 and TRBJ2-7; TRBD1 is a possible D gene (6 bases). The V gene lost 6 bases and the J gene lost 6 bases, with 10 bases spanning the gap. The CDR3 is made up of 11 amino acids. Germline assignment: CDR1 SGHTS and CDR2 YDEGEE. CDR3 protein: CASTYRAEQYF. CDR3 sequence (DNA): TGTGCCAGCACCTACAGGGCCGAGCAGTACTTC.

V and J are TRBV28 and TRBJ2-1; TRBD2 aligns across 13 bases. The V segment lost 4 bases and the J segment 1 base; nucleotides outside the gene matches: 7. Germline values: CDR1 MDHEN, CDR2 SYDVKM. The CDR3 extends over 18 amino acids. DNA for the CDR3: TGTGCCAGCAGTTCACTAGCGGGAGGGCGAGGGTCCTACAATGAGCAGTTCTTC. Its translation: CASSSLAGGRGSYNEQFF.

This clonotype has a count of ten or more. In nucleotides, the CDR3 is TGCAGCGTTGGAGAGCAGTCCTATGGCTACACCTTC. It encodes CSVGEQSYGYTF. This rearrangement joins TRBV29-1 to TRBJ1-2; D not resolved. The V gene's germline CDR1 is SQVTM and CDR2 ANQGSEA. The CDR3 extends over 12 amino acids. Trimming removed 4 bases from V and 4 bases from J, with 10 bases in between.

This rearrangement joins TRBV5-1 to TRBJ1-1, with unresolved D. Looked up from germline, CDR1 is SGHRS and CDR2 is YFSETQ. CDR3 size: 16 residues. Trimming cost V 0 bases and J 3 bases, with 15 bases left between them. Written as DNA, the CDR3 is TGCGCCAGCAGCTTGGCCTATCAGACCCAAGACACTGAAGCTTTCTTT. Translating gives CASSLAYQTQDTEAFF.

The chain has TRBV7-9 and TRBJ2-1; D not resolved. Germline V gives CDR1 SEHNR, CDR2 FQNEAQ (reference sequence). Trimming shortened V by 1 base and J by 6 bases, and 16 bases separated the two germline ends. This CDR3 spans 16 amino acids. The CDR3 sequence: CASSLVGSTPANEQFF. The DNA of the CDR3 is TGTGCCAGCAGCTTAGTCGGTAGCACCCCGGCCAATGAGCAGTTCTTC.

This clonotype was seen a handful of times. The chain is built from TRBV7-8 and TRBJ2-3; D possibly matches TRBD1 or TRBD2 (5 bases each). Trimming cost V 5 bases and J 1 base, with 16 bases left between them. CDR1 is SGHVS and CDR2 is FQNEAQ in the germline V gene. The CDR3 covers 16 residues. In DNA, the CDR3 is TGTGCCAGCAGCCCGAGTTTCCAGGGAGGCACAGATACGCAGTATTTT. Residues: CASSPSFQGGTDTQYF.

There are many counts of this clonotype. V usage is TRBV7-2 and J usage is TRBJ2-1, with no clear D. The germline V gene encodes CDR1 SGHTA and CDR2 FQGNSA. The CDR3 runs to 16 residues. Trimming took 2 bases from V and 0 from J, leaving 11 bases between them. This chain's CDR3 is CASSLTALSSYNEQFF. The CDR3 DNA sequence: TGTGCCAGCAGCTTAACGGCTCTAAGCTCCTACAATGAGCAGTTCTTC.